This T cell receptor beta chain stems from a study of beta chain features in type 1 diabetes. This clone was found a few times. TCRB transcripts that were expressed got sequenced, as all of the isolated RNA had been reverse transcribed. Clones were read by immunoSEQ multiplex PCR, and TCRdb kept only the in-frame ones, dropping some. In the table there are approximately 340,000 clones, about 14% of which are singletons. Sorting with CD45RO/CCR7/CD25/CD127/CD95/CD27 yielded naive, central memory, regulatory and stem-like memory CD4+ cells. The CDR3 extends over 14 amino acids. From germline, CDR1 is MGHDK and CDR2 SYGVNS. Germline trimming cut 4 bases from V and 6 bases from J; bases unmatched to any gene: 6.

The TCR was taken from a woman younger than 30 in good health. The chain couples TRBV25-1 to TRBJ1-2, with TRBD1 matching 9 bases. The specimen was naive CD4+ T cells from blood. Here the CDR3 DNA reads TGTGCCAGCAGTGGTCCGGGACAGGGTGATGGCTACACCTTC. Protein sequence: CASSGPGQGDGYTF.